The 17 T cell receptor beta chains below were found in one sample sequenced in a study of tissue T cells after allogeneic stem cell transplantation. This table comes from immunoSEQ multiplex PCR, and its TCRdb copy is limited to in-frame clones, with some not included. The table includes almost 7,500 clones, over 70% detected once. Sample: skin, taken at autopsy. All receptors come from a male patient at least 60 years old with steroid-refractory graft-versus-host disease after an allogeneic stem cell transplant. Some T cells may be supplied by the graft donor.

This clone has only a few counts. The CDR3 DNA is TGCGCCAGCAGCCAGTGGACTAGCGGGGGGTACGAGCAGTACTTC. Its translation: CASSQWTSGGYEQYF. V usage is TRBV4-3 and J usage is TRBJ2-7; the match to TRBD2 covers 14 bases. CDR1 is LGHNA and CDR2 is YSLEER in the germline V gene. V gave up 3 bases and J gave up 4 bases; unmatched junction bases: 2. CDR3 length: 15 residues.

This clone occurred a few times. The chain couples TRBV7-2 to TRBJ1-4; perhaps TRBD1 as D (6 bases). V was pared by 5 bases and J by 4 bases, with 11 bases between. CDR1 SGHTA and CDR2 FQGNSA come from the germline V gene. The CDR3 sequence is 14 residues long. The CDR3 sequence: CASSEGQLNEKLFF. As DNA, the CDR3 is TGTGCCAGCAGCGAAGGACAGCTTAATGAAAAACTGTTTTTT. The variable domain in full, completed from reference TRBV7-2 and TRBJ1-4, reads GAGVSQSPSNKVTEKGKDVELRCDPISGHTALYWYRQSLGQGLEFLIYFQGNSAPDKSGLPSDRFSAERTGGSVSTLTIQRTQQEDSAVYLCASSEGQLNEKLFFGSGTQLSVL.

V usage is TRBV6-5 and J usage is TRBJ2-1; TRBD1 matches 7 bases. The V segment lost 6 bases and the J segment 4 bases; nucleotides outside the gene matches: 9. The CDR3 contains 15 residues. CDR1 is MNHEY, CDR2 SVGAGI, per germline. The CDR3, as DNA: TGTGCCAGCAGGCCCCTGGACAGGCCTTACAATGAGCAGTTCTTC. It is translated as CASRPLDRPYNEQFF.

As DNA, the CDR3 is TGTGCCAGCAGTTACTCAGAGGGTGGCTACACCTTC. Encoded protein: CASSYSEGGYTF. The chain has TRBV6-2 or TRBV6-3 and TRBJ1-2, with unresolved D. The length of the CDR3 is 12 residues. V was pared by 0 bases and J by 7 bases, with 6 bases between. The germline gives CDR1 MNHEY, CDR2 SVGEGT.

The rearrangement links TRBV20-1 to TRBJ2-1; either TRBD1 or TRBD2 may supply D (5 bases each). Trimming stripped 3 bases from V and 0 bases from J, with 27 bases between. The CDR3 has 20 amino acids. Per germline, CDR1 DFQATT and CDR2 SNEGSKA (reference sequence). CDR3: CSASWGLKMRGSSSYNEQFF. The CDR3 nucleotides are TGCAGTGCTAGTTGGGGCCTCAAAATGAGGGGTTCAAGCTCCTACAATGAGCAGTTCTTC.

The rearrangement links TRBV6-1 to TRBJ1-5; 7 bases agree with TRBD1. The CDR3 contains 16 residues. From germline, CDR1 is MNHNS and CDR2 SASEGT. The junction had 8 bases not matched to a gene; V was cut back by 6 bases and J by 0 bases. The CDR3 here is CASREQGHYSNQPQHF. In DNA form, the CDR3 reads TGTGCCAGCAGGGAACAGGGGCATTATAGCAATCAGCCCCAGCATTTT.

The chain links TRBV28 to TRBJ1-6; D gene unclear. The CDR3 is 15 residues long. V dropped 3 bases and J dropped 9 bases, with 15 bases sitting between them. Germline CDR1 and CDR2: MDHEN and SYDVKM. This chain's CDR3 is CASSFYGQTFSPLHF. The CDR3 DNA is TGTGCCAGCAGTTTTTACGGCCAGACTTTTTCACCCCTCCACTTT.

This rearrangement joins TRBV7-9 to TRBJ1-4; the D is unclear. Germline V CDR1 and CDR2: SEHNR, FQNEAQ (reference sequence). The V and J ends lost 2 bases and 3 bases respectively, with 10 bases between them. This CDR3 is built from 15 residues. CDR3 sequence: CASSLILVANEKLFF. As DNA, the CDR3 is TGTGCCAGCAGCTTAATCCTGGTTGCTAATGAAAAACTGTTTTTT.

The rearrangement joins TRBV5-1 to TRBJ2-7, with D possibly being TRBD1 or TRBD2 (5 bases each). Germline-derived CDR1 and CDR2 are SGHRS and YFSETQ. Trimming took off 5 bases at V and 2 bases at J, with 14 bases between the two ends. The CDR3 runs 14 residues. For the CDR3, the DNA is TGCGCCAGCAGTAGCCGGGACGGTGCCTACGAGCAGTACTTC. The encoded protein is CASSSRDGAYEQYF. Full variable domain (remainder filled in from reference TRBV5-1 and TRBJ2-7): KAGVTQTPRYLIKTRGQQVTLSCSPISGHRSVSWYQQTPGQGLQFLFEYFSETQRNKGNFPGRFSGRQFSNSRSEMNVSTLELGDSALYLCASSSRDGAYEQYFGPGTRLTVT.

The V gene is TRBV4-1, the J gene TRBJ2-3, with D possibly TRBD2 on 6 matching bases. V shed 0 bases and J shed 2 bases, with 21 bases lying between them. The CDR3 has 19 amino acids. Germline CDR1 MGHRA, CDR2 YSYEKL. This CDR3 reads CASSQESWGGEIITDTQYF. For the CDR3, the DNA is TGCGCCAGCAGCCAAGAATCTTGGGGCGGGGAAATAATCACAGATACGCAGTATTTT.

The J gene is TRBJ1-1, the V gene TRBV6-6, with no clear D. Trimming pared 7 bases from V and 1 base from J, leaving 13 bases between. This CDR3 is built from 14 residues. The V gene's germline CDR1 is MNHNY and CDR2 SVGAGI (reference sequence). Written as DNA, the CDR3 is TGTGCCAGCACTAAGACGGGAGGGAACACTGAAGCTTTCTTT. This translates into CASTKTGGNTEAFF.

The chain combines TRBV3-1 (or the pseudogene TRBV3-2) with TRBJ2-3; the match to TRBD1 covers 9 bases. The J segment lost 4 bases and the V segment lost 4 bases, leaving 0 bases of the junction unmatched. Germline V gene lookup returns CDR1 LGHDT and CDR2 YNNKEL (reference sequence). This CDR3 comprises 13 residues. The CDR3 nucleotides are TGTGCCAGCAGCCGACAGGGGGCAGATACGCAGTATTTT. This translates into CASSRQGADTQYF.

The chain links TRBV27 to TRBJ2-5; 15 nucleotides align to TRBD2. The CDR3 totals 19 residues. Germline CDR1 is MNHEY and CDR2 is SMNVEV (reference sequence). V dropped 0 bases and J dropped 3; count of bases not matched to a gene: 8. The CDR3 DNA reads TGTGCCAGCAGTTTATCCTCCCGGACTAGCGGGGGGGCCAAAGAGACCCAGTACTTC. It is translated as CASSLSSRTSGGAKETQYF.

The chain recombines TRBV28 with TRBJ2-2, with TRBD2 matching 7 bases. The CDR3 extends over 16 amino acids. Germline V gives CDR1 MDHEN, CDR2 SYDVKM. Unmatched junction bases numbered 7, after V lost 5 bases and J lost 1 base. This chain's CDR3 is CASSRLGGGNTGELFF. The CDR3 nucleotides read TGTGCCAGCAGTCGCCTAGGCGGGGGGAACACCGGGGAGCTGTTTTTT.

V is TRBV7-6 and J is TRBJ2-1; TRBD2 matches at 9 bases. CDR3 length equals 14 residues. Unmatched junction bases numbered 6, after V lost 8 bases and J lost 4 bases. Germline lookup yields CDR1 SGHVS and CDR2 FNYEAQ. The CDR3 nucleotides are TGTGCCAGCGGACGACTAGCGGATTACAATGAGCAGTTCTTC. Translated, it gives CASGRLADYNEQFF.

V usage is TRBV15 and J usage is TRBJ1-5, with D uncertain. The CDR3 is 17 amino acids. From germline, CDR1 is LNHNV and CDR2 YYDKDF (reference sequence). V dropped 2 bases and J dropped 0 bases, with 14 bases sitting between them. The DNA for the CDR3 is TGTGCCACCAGCAGAAAAATCCTTACACCTAGCAATCAGCCCCAGCATTTT. Translating gives CATSRKILTPSNQPQHF.

The V gene is TRBV6-5, the J gene TRBJ1-2; no clear D gene. The CDR3 consists of 13 residues. Germline CDR1 MNHEY, CDR2 SVGAGI. V lost 0 bases, J lost 3 bases, and 5 bases lay in between. CDR3 nucleotide sequence: TGTGCCAGCAGTTACTCAAAGGACTATGGCTACACCTTC. Amino acid sequence: CASSYSKDYGYTF.